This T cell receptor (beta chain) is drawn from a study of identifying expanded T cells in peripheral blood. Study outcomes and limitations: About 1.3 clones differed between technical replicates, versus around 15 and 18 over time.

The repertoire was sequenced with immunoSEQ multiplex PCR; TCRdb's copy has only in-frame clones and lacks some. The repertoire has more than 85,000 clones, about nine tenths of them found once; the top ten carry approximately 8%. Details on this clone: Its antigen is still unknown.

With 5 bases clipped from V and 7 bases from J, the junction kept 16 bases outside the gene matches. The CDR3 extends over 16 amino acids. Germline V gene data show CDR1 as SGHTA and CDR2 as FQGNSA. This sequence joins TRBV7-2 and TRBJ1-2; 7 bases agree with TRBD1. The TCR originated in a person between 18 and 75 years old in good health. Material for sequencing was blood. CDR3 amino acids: CASSPRADRVDRGYTF. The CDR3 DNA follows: TGTGCCAGCAGCCCCCGGGCAGACAGGGTGGATCGTGGCTACACCTTC.